This TCR beta chain was identified during a study of T cell responses to AZD1222 COVID-19 vaccine. This clone was seen a single time. The CDR3 runs to 13 residues. V lost 5 bases, J lost 2 bases, and 10 bases lay in between. In germline, CDR1 is MNHEY, CDR2 SVGAGI. This table comes from immunoSEQ multiplex PCR, and its TCRdb copy is limited to in-frame clones, with some not included. This sample has 120,000 to 150,000 clones, with approximately 88% found just once. The chain has TRBV6-5 and TRBJ2-7, with D perhaps given as TRBD1 or TRBD2 (5 bases each). The sequence derives from an adult in good health. Specimen: peripheral blood, collected on day 0 of MenACWY control vaccination. CDR3 sequence reads: CASSQGPTYEQYF. CDR3 DNA: TGTGCCAGCAGTCAGGGACCCACCTACGAGCAGTACTTC.